This T cell receptor (beta chain) was profiled in a study of shared clonotypes between healthy human individuals. This clone has only a few counts. What it recognizes is unknown. The CDR3 contains 14 residues. Trimming removed 0 bases at V and 0 bases at J, with 2 bases between. Per the germline V gene, CDR1 is SEHNR and CDR2 is FQNEAQ (reference sequence). The donor population consisted of healthy HIV-negative adults with no recent acute infections or vaccinations. The assay was immunoSEQ multiplex PCR, and TCRdb's table has in-frame clones only and misses some. This table has roughly 2.2 million clones, under 95% appearing once. Study-level points and caveats: Naive subsets generally exceeded memory subsets in estimated richness. The study drew on few donors, limiting represented genetic and exposure-history diversity. Apart from blood, nothing was sampled; tissue repertoires likely differ.

This TCR derives from a man younger than 35 in good health. Some clones in this sample may be carry-over from other donors' samples. Sequenced: naive CD4+ T cells from PBMCs. Subset in this sample: CD45RA+ positively selected. The chain combines TRBV7-9 with TRBJ2-2; D gene ambiguous. CDR3 loop: CASSLASNTGELFF. The CDR3 DNA sequence: TGTGCCAGCAGCTTAGCCTCGAACACCGGGGAGCTGTTTTTT.